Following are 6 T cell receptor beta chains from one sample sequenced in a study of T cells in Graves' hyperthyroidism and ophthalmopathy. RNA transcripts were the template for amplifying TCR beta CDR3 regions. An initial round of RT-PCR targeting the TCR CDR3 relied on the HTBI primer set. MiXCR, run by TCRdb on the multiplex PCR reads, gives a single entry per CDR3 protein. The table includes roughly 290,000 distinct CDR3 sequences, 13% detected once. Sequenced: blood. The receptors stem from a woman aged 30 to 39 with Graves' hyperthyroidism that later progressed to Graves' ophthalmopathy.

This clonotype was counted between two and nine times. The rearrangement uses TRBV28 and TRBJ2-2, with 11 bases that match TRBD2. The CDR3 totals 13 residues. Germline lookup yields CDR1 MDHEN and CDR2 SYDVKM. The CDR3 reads CVAGGGNTGELFF. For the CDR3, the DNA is TGTGTAGCGGGAGGGGGTAACACCGGGGAGCTGTTTTTT.

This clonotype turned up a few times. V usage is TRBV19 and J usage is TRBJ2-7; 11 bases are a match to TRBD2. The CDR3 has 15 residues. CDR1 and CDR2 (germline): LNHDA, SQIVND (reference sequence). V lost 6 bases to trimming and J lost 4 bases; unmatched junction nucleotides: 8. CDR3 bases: TGTGCCAGTAGGCTCCTAGCGGGAGGTGATTACGAGCAGTACTTC. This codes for CASRLLAGGDYEQYF.

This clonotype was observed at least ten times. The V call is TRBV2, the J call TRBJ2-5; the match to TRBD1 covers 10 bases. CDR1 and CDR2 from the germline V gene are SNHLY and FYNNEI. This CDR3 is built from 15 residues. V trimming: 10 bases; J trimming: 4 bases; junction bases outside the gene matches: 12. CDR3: CATESGQGLGETQYF. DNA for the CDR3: TGTGCCACCGAGTCGGGACAGGGGCTCGGAGAGACCCAGTACTTC. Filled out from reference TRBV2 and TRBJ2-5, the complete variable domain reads EPEVTQTPSHQVTQMGQEVILRCVPISNHLYFYWYRQILGQKVEFLVSFYNNEISEKSEIFDDQFSVERPDGSNFTLKIRSTKLEDSAMYFCATESGQGLGETQYFGPGTRLLVL.

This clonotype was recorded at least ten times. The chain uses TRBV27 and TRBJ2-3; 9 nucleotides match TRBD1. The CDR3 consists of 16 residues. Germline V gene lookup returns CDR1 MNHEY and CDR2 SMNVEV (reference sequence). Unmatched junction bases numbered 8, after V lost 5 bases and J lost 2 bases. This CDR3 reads CASSPTGTGHTDTQYF. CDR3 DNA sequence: TGTGCCAGCAGTCCCACCGGGACAGGGCACACAGATACGCAGTATTTT.

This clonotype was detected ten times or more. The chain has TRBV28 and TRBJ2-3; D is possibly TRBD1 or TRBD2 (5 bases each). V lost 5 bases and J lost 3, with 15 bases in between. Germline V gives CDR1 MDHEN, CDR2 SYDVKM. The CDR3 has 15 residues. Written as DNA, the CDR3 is TGTGCCAGCAGTACCGCAGGGACCGGGACAGATACGCAGTATTTT. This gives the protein CASSTAGTGTDTQYF.

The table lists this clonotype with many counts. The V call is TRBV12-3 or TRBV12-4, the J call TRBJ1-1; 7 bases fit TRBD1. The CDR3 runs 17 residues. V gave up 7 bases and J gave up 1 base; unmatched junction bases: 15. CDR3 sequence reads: CASTLNTARTGNTEAFF. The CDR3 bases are TGTGCCAGCACCCTAAATACCGCCCGGACAGGGAACACTGAAGCTTTCTTT.